The rows below give T cell receptor beta chains drawn from one sample of a study of PD-1 blockade in mismatch repair-deficient tumors. Profiled with immunoSEQ multiplex PCR; TCRdb holds only in-frame clones, not every one. The sample lists about 24,000 clones, nearly 85% seen once, with 20% to 25% in the top ten. Sequences were derived from peripheral blood, sampled 12 weeks after starting pembrolizumab. These receptors were obtained from an adult with mismatch repair-deficient cancer. The CDR3 runs from the conserved cysteine through the conserved F or W. A D gene is named only where the DNA matches it firmly. Clone size is not always given. Where it is, it says once, few, many or a class for expanded clones.

v_call	d_call	cdr3_length	clone_size	j_call	cdr3_nt	cdr3_aa
TRBV27	TRBD2	18	-	TRBJ2-1	TGTGCCAGCAGTTCCCAACCCGGACTAGCGGGGGTCTACAATGAGCAGTTCTTC	CASSSQPGLAGVYNEQFF
TRBV6-4	-	13	few	TRBJ2-2	TGTGCCAGCAGTGACTCTGAAACCGGGGAGCTGTTTTTT	CASSDSETGELFF
TRBV19	TRBD2	15	-	TRBJ2-7	TGTGCCAGTAGTATAGTAGGCGGGAGTACTTACGAGCAGTACTTC	CASSIVGGSTYEQYF
TRBV7-8	TRBD2	13	-	TRBJ2-2	TGTGCCAGCAGTCTAGCGGGGACCGGGGAGCTGTTTTTT	CASSLAGTGELFF
TRBV11-2	-	14	-	TRBJ2-6	TGTGCCAGCAGCGAGCACTCTGGGGCCAACGTCCTGACTTTC	CASSEHSGANVLTF
TRBV7-2	TRBD1	16	-	TRBJ2-1	TGTGCCAGCAGCCCCAGACAGGGCCCGATTTTTGGATTCGAGTTCTTC	CASSPRQGPIFGFEFF
TRBV27	-	15	-	TRBJ2-2	TGTGCCAGCAGTTTAAGGGGAACGAACACCGGGGAGCTGTTTTTT	CASSLRGTNTGELFF
TRBV2	TRBD2	17	-	TRBJ2-2	TGTGCCAGCAGAGACCCGGGACTAGGCGCGAACACCGGGGAGCTGTTTTTT	CASRDPGLGANTGELFF
TRBV7-8	-	14	-	TRBJ1-1	TGTGCCAGCAGCTCGGCGTCCGGGGGAGCTGAAGCTTTCTTT	CASSSASGGAEAFF
TRBV4-1	TRBD2	16	-	TRBJ2-2	TGCGCCAGCAGCCAAGTTTGGCGGGAGAGGACCGGGGAGCTGTTTTTT	CASSQVWRERTGELFF
TRBV27	TRBD1	15	-	TRBJ1-2	TGTGCCAGCAGTCAACGTCCGGACAGGCCTTATGGCTACACCTTC	CASSQRPDRPYGYTF
TRBV6-5	-	14	-	TRBJ2-1	TGTGCCAGCAGCATCAGGGAATCCTACAATGAGCAGTTCTTC	CASSIRESYNEQFF
TRBV27	-	15	-	TRBJ1-3	TGTGCCAGCAGTTTAACAGCCCGGGGTGGAAACACCATATATTTT	CASSLTARGGNTIYF
TRBV4-1	TRBD2	15	-	TRBJ2-3	TGCGCCAGCAGCCAAGCCGGGACTAGCATAAATACGCAGTATTTT	CASSQAGTSINTQYF
TRBV6-4	TRBD2	15	once	TRBJ2-3	TGTGCCAGCAGTGAGAGGGAGGGGAGCACAGATACGCAGTATTTT	CASSEREGSTDTQYF
TRBV5-1	-	15	-	TRBJ1-4	TGCGCCAGCAGCTTGGGGGGCTCGGCTAATGAAAAACTGTTTTTT	CASSLGGSANEKLFF
TRBV4-1	-	14	-	TRBJ2-1	TGCGCCAGCAGCCAAGTGGCGGGTACGGATGAGCAGTTCTTC	CASSQVAGTDEQFF
TRBV7-8	-	15	-	TRBJ1-5	TGTGCCAGCAGCTTTTTGAATGGGGGCAATCAGCCCCAGCATTTT	CASSFLNGGNQPQHF
TRBV5-4	-	14	-	TRBJ1-4	TGTGCCAGCAGCTTGGGAGGGAGGGTTGAAAAACTGTTTTTT	CASSLGGRVEKLFF
TRBV30	TRBD1	14	-	TRBJ2-7	TGTGCCTGGAGTGTACCCGACAGGGGATACGAGCAGTACTTC	CAWSVPDRGYEQYF
TRBV15	TRBD2	17	-	TRBJ2-3	TGTGCCACCAGCAGATTAGCGGGAGGACTTAGCACAGATACGCAGTATTTT	CATSRLAGGLSTDTQYF
TRBV19	-	14	-	TRBJ1-1	TGTGCCAGTAGTTATATGGTGGGTTTGTCTGAAGCTTTCTTT	CASSYMVGLSEAFF
TRBV5-1	-	14	-	TRBJ2-5	TGCGCCAGCAGCTTGTTCAGGGATCAAGAGACCCAGTACTTC	CASSLFRDQETQYF
TRBV28	-	16	-	TRBJ2-6	TGTGCCAGCCGAGAACTGAGCGACTCTGGGGCCAACGTCCTGACTTTC	CASRELSDSGANVLTF
TRBV27	-	14	-	TRBJ1-1	TGTGCCAGCAGTCTAAGGAAAGGGAACACTGAAGCTTTCTTT	CASSLRKGNTEAFF
TRBV27	-	13	-	TRBJ2-7	TGTGCCAGCAGTTTATTTCGGGGCTACGAGCAGTACTTC	CASSLFRGYEQYF
TRBV6-5	-	13	-	TRBJ1-4	TGTGCCAGCAGTTACTCGTCCGGAGGAAAACTGTTTTTT	CASSYSSGGKLFF
TRBV30	-	14	-	TRBJ1-1	TGTGCCTGGAGTTCAGGACGGTTGAACACTGAAGCTTTCTTT	CAWSSGRLNTEAFF
TRBV28	TRBD2	15	-	TRBJ2-7	TGTGCCAGCAGCCACAGCGGGAGGTATTCCTACGAGCAGTACTTC	CASSHSGRYSYEQYF
TRBV6-1	TRBD1	14	once	TRBJ2-7	TGTGCCATCGTAGATTGGGACAGGGGAGGAGAGCAGTACTTC	CAIVDWDRGGEQYF
TRBV9	TRBD2	16	-	TRBJ2-3	TGTGCCAGCAGCGTAGACGCGGGAGATGGGACAGATACGCAGTATTTT	CASSVDAGDGTDTQYF
TRBV4-2	TRBD2	15	-	TRBJ2-1	TGTGCCAGCAGCCAAGAAGTGCTAGCGGGCAATGAGCAGTTCTTC	CASSQEVLAGNEQFF
TRBV7-8	TRBD1	14	-	TRBJ2-7	TGTGCCAGCAGCTCCCTAGACAGGGTGGGAGAGCAGTACTTC	CASSSLDRVGEQYF